In its sample, the clone carrying this TCR beta chain was seen a few times. CDR3 size: 15 residues. Deletions cut 1 base from V and 1 base from J, with 10 bases between. Germline lookup yields CDR1 SEHNR and CDR2 FQNEAQ (reference sequence). In Seattle, patients joined the study during active infection and were tracked longitudinally. This record comes from a study of blood T cell repertoires in COVID-19. Assay used: immunoSEQ multiplex PCR; TCRdb lists only in-frame clones, some missing. The profile shows some 58,000 clones, approximately 83% of them singletons. The J gene is TRBJ2-5, the V gene TRBV7-9; D call uncertain. This sequence originates from a man aged 45-60 years with COVID-19, enrolled during active disease. The sequenced sample consisted of peripheral blood. The CDR3 reads CASSLVWAGQETQYF. The CDR3 nucleotides are TGTGCCAGCAGCTTAGTGTGGGCAGGCCAAGAGACCCAGTACTTC. Full variable domain (remainder filled in from reference TRBV7-9 and TRBJ2-5): DTGVSQNPRHKITKRGQNVTFRCDPISEHNRLYWYRQTLGQGPEFLTYFQNEAQLEKSRLLSDRFSAERPKGSFSTLEIQRTEQGDSAMYLCASSLVWAGQETQYFGPGTRLLVL.